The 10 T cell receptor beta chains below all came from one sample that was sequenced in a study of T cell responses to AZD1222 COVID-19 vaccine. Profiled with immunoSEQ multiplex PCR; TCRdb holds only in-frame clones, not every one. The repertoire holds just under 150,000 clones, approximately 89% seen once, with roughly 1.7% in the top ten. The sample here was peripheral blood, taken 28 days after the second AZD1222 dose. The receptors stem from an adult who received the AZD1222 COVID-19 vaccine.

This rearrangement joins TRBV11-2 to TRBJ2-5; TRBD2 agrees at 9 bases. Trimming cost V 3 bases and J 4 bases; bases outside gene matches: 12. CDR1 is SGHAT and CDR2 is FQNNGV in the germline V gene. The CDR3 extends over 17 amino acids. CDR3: CASSFSTSGKEGETQYF. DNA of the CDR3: TGTGCCAGCAGCTTTTCGACTAGCGGAAAGGAGGGAGAGACCCAGTACTTC.

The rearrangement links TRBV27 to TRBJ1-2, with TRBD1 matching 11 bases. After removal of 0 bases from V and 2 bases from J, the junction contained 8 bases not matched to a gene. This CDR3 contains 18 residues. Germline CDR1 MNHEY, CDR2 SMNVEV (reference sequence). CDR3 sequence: CASSLSHGTGGYNYGYTF. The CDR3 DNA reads TGTGCCAGCAGTTTATCCCACGGGACAGGGGGTTACAACTATGGCTACACCTTC.

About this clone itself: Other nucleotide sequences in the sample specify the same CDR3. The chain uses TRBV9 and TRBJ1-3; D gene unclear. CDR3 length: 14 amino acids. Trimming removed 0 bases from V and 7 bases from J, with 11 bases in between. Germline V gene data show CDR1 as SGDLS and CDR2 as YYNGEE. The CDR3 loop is CASSVGGVGNTIYF. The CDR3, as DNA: TGTGCCAGCAGCGTAGGTGGAGTAGGGAACACCATATATTTT. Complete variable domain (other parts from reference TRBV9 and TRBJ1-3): DSGVTQTPKHLITATGQRVTLRCSPRSGDLSVYWYQQSLDQGLQFLIQYYNGEERAKGNILERFSAQQFPDLHSELNLSSLELGDSALYFCASSVGGVGNTIYFGEGSWLTVV.

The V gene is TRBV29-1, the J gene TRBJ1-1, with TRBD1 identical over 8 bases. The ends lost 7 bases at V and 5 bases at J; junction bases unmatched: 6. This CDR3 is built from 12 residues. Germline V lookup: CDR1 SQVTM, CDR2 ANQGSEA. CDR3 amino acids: CSAGQGGTEAFF. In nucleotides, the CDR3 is TGCAGCGCTGGACAGGGAGGGACTGAAGCTTTCTTT.

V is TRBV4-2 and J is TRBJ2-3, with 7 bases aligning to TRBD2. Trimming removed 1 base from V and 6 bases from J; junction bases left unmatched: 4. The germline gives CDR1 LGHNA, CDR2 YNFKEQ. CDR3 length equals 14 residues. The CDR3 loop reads CASSQGSGKDTQYF. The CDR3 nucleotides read TGTGCCAGCAGCCAAGGGAGCGGGAAGGATACGCAGTATTTT.

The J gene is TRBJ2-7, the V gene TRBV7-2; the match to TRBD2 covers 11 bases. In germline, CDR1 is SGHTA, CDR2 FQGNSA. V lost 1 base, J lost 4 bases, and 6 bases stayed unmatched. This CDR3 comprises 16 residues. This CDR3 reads CASSLEVAGGPYEQYF. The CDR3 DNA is TGTGCCAGCAGCTTAGAAGTAGCGGGAGGGCCTTACGAGCAGTACTTC.

The CDR3 bases are TGTGCCAGCTTCCCTACACGAGGCTCCTATGGCTACACCTTC. This sequence encodes CASFPTRGSYGYTF. This chain uses TRBV2 with TRBJ1-2, with unresolved D. Germline-derived CDR1 and CDR2 are SNHLY and FYNNEI. V lost 8 bases and J lost 4, with 17 bases in between. The CDR3 covers 14 residues. Together with reference TRBV2 and TRBJ1-2, the CDR3 gives the full variable domain: EPEVTQTPSHQVTQMGQEVILRCVPISNHLYFYWYRQILGQKVEFLVSFYNNEISEKSEIFDDQFSVERPDGSNFTLKIRSTKLEDSAMYFCASFPTRGSYGYTFGSGTRLTVV.

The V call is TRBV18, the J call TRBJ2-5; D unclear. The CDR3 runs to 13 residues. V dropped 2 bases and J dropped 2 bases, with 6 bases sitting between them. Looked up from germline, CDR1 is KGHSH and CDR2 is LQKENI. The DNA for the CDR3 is TGTGCCAGCTCACCAGGAGAGCAAGAGACCCAGTACTTC. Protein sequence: CASSPGEQETQYF.

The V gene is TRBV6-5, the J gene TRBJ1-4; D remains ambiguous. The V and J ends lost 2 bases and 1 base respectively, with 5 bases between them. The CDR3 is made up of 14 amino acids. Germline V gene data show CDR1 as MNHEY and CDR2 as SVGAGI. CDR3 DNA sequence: TGTGCCAGCAGTTACGGGGAAACTAATGAAAAACTGTTTTTT. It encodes CASSYGETNEKLFF.

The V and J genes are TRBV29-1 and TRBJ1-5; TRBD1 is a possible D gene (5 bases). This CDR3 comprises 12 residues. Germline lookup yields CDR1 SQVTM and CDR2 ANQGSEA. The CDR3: CGAWGEGQPQHF. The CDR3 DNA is TGCGGCGCTTGGGGGGAAGGGCAGCCCCAGCATTTT.